The present T cell receptor beta chain was sequenced within a study of OX40 agonist ivuxolimab in advanced cancers. With regard to the full study: Ivuxolimab was a fully human IgG2 agonistic monoclonal antibody targeting the costimulatory receptor OX40 (CD134). Intravenous ivuxolimab was administered to patients every 2 weeks at six dose levels: 0.01, 0.1, 0.3, 1.5, 3 and 10 mg/kg. Of the roughly 51 patients in dose escalation, 19 had hepatocellular carcinoma, about 15 had melanoma, 9 had renal cell carcinoma and 9 had head and neck cancer. In the dose-escalation cohort, approximately 82% of patients were male, and the mean age was 60 years with a range of roughly 23 to 79. Patients were allowed to have had prior anti-PD-1, anti-PD-L1 or anti-CTLA-4 therapy, and about 40% of the dose-escalation patients had been treated with checkpoint inhibitors. Three dose-escalation patients achieved partial responses, one with hepatocellular carcinoma and two with cutaneous melanoma. Peripheral TCRbeta sequencing aimed to test whether ivuxolimab altered TCR sequence diversity and caused clonal T-cell expansion. The paper describes the monotherapy dose-escalation part (N ≈ 52 patients) of the phase I trial of ivuxolimab. Broader findings and caveats from the paper: In partial responders in the 0.1-3.0 mg/kg groups, normalized peripheral clonal expansion was found to be among the lowest, especially among CD8+ T cells. At doses of 0.1 to 3.0 mg/kg, clonal expansion of both CD4+ and CD8+ blood T cells was observed from baseline to week 6. Antigen specificity was not determined for the clonally expanded peripheral T cells. Low levels of normalized T-cell clonal expansion were also shown by some nonresponding patients. After ivuxolimab, CD8+ T cells had more expanded clones than CD4+ T cells on average.

Patients with a history of autoimmune disease or receiving systemic immunosuppression were excluded from the trial. Peripheral blood for TCR sequencing was collected from all dose cohorts at baseline, on cycle 4 day 1, and on cycle 7 day 1. The samples were drawn from a first-in-human, open-label, multicenter phase I dose-escalation trial of ivuxolimab. Adults with locally advanced or metastatic melanoma, renal cell carcinoma, hepatocellular carcinoma or head and neck squamous cell carcinoma were enrolled in the trial. Before TCR sequencing, CD4+ T cells and CD8+ T cells were sorted from peripheral blood as separate populations. Of note for this clone: Its target antigen remains unknown. Base qualities are missing; no much larger clone stands one base away.

Genomic DNA was extracted from sorted cells for sequencing of the TCRbeta CDR3 region. The immunoSEQ Assay was used to sequence the TCRbeta CDR3 regions. In TCRdb, the immuneACCESS table is reduced to in-frame sequences with V and J assigned. These tables do not hold every clone; where another copy was compared, an unresolved V gene accounts for under half, and the others remain unexplained. In all, the sample holds roughly 100,000 clones, and 90% of those were seen once. The ten biggest clones cover around 0.15% of the sample. The CDR3 runs 13 residues from the cysteine to the phenylalanine. Only the CDR3 portion is preserved as DNA: 39 bases, with reading frame beginning at the first base. In the germline V gene, CDR1 corresponds to MNHNS and CDR2 to SASEGT. Here V drops 10 bases and J drops 6 bases, and the junction holds 9 bases not matched to any gene.

The V and J segments used are TRBV6-1 and TRBJ2-7; 10 central bases correspond to TRBD1. Here the sequenced sample was CD4+ or CD8+ T cells sorted from blood, taken in a trial of the OX40 agonist ivuxolimab. The receptor was isolated from an adult with an advanced solid tumor such as melanoma, head and neck, liver or kidney cancer. The DNA reads as follows: TGTGCCACTGCCGGGACAGGGGTTACCGAGCAGTACTTC. Its coded protein is CATAGTGVTEQYF.